This T cell receptor beta chain was sequenced for a study of T cell changes during pregnancy in multiple sclerosis. V was shortened by 5 bases and J by 0 bases, with 16 bases between the two germline ends. The length of the CDR3 is 16 residues. Germline V gene data show CDR1 as SGHAT and CDR2 as FQNNGV. Sequencing used immunoSEQ multiplex PCR; TCRdb keeps in-frame clones, though not all of them. Seen here are 45,000 to 55,000 clones, roughly 92% observed once, and the top ten hold over 0.85%. The sequencing used CD4+ T cells from peripheral blood mononuclear cells, collected in the second trimester of pregnancy. The receptor comes from a female donor in good health, enrolled as a control in a pregnancy study. The chain links TRBV11-2 to TRBJ1-1; D possibly corresponds to TRBD1 (6 bases). The CDR3 loop reads CASSPLTGFLNTEAFF. The CDR3 DNA sequence: TGTGCCAGCAGCCCACTGACAGGATTCTTGAACACTGAAGCTTTCTTT.